Following are 15 T cell receptor beta chains from one sample sequenced in a study of T cells in Graves' hyperthyroidism and ophthalmopathy. Amplified regions were TCR beta CDR3 sequences from RNA transcripts. TCR CDR3 regions were first amplified by RT-PCR with HTBI primers. Each CDR3 protein is one row after TCRdb ran MiXCR on the multiplex PCR reads. The table has around 370,000 distinct CDR3 sequences, about 18% seen once; the top ten hold 35% to 50%. The sequenced sample was blood. The receptors derive from a man between 18 and 29 years old with Graves' ophthalmopathy.

This clonotype was picked up many times. The chain is built from TRBV7-3 and TRBJ2-1, with TRBD1 as a possible D gene (7 bases). The germline V and J ends were trimmed by 5 bases and 4 bases, with 15 bases remaining between them. CDR1 SGHTA and CDR2 FQGTGA come from the germline V gene. This CDR3 contains 15 residues. CDR3 bases: TGTGCCAGCAGCCCCCAGGGGGGAGGATACAATGAGCAGTTCTTC. It is translated as CASSPQGGGYNEQFF.

This clonotype has at least ten counts. The chain carries TRBV18 and TRBJ1-3; the match to TRBD1 covers 7 bases. CDR3 length: 15 residues. Germline V lookup: CDR1 KGHSH, CDR2 LQKENI. V shed 6 bases, J shed 0 bases, and the junction held 5 bases outside the gene matches. The chain's CDR3 is CASSRGQASGNTIYF. The DNA for the CDR3 is TGTGCCAGCTCCCGCGGACAGGCCTCTGGAAACACCATATATTTT.

Worth noting for this clonotype: Being one base from a much bigger clone, this may be a read error. The J gene is TRBJ2-5, the V gene TRBV12-3 or TRBV12-4; D is uncertain. The CDR3 sequence is 13 residues long. Deletions cut 8 bases from V and 5 bases from J, with 15 bases between. CDR3 residues: CASGPKRVETQYF. CDR3 sequence (DNA): TGTGCCAGCGGCCCGAAGCGAGTCGAGACCCAGTACTTC.

This clonotype has only a few counts. The V and J genes are TRBV7-8 and TRBJ1-2, with D uncertain. Germline CDR1 is SGHVS and CDR2 is FQNEAQ. Trimming shortened V by 5 bases and J by 3 bases, and 10 bases separated the two germline ends. The CDR3 covers 13 residues. The CDR3 nucleotides are TGTGCCAGCAGCCGCCCTGCTGACTATGGCTACACCTTC. This codes for CASSRPADYGYTF. Full variable domain (outside the CDR3, taken from reference TRBV7-8 and TRBJ1-2): GAGVSQSPRYKVAKRGQDVALRCDPISGHVSLFWYQQALGQGPEFLTYFQNEAQLDKSGLPSDRFFAERPEGSVSTLKIQRTQQEDSAVYLCASSRPADYGYTFGSGTRLTVV.

With regard to this clonotype: This sequence may be a read error, since a much larger clone differs from it by one base. This sequence joins TRBV7-2 and TRBJ1-5; D is undetermined. The germline V gene has CDR1 SGHTA and CDR2 FQGNSA. The CDR3 has 13 residues. The CDR3 sequence: CASNLMPGQPQHF. The CDR3 DNA reads as TGTGCCAGCAACTTAATGCCGGGTCAGCCCCAGCATTTT.

Many counts were recorded for this clonotype. The gene calls are TRBV20-1 and TRBJ1-1; no clear D. This CDR3 is 13 amino acids long. Trimming stripped 4 bases from V and 0 bases from J, with 9 bases between. Looked up from germline, CDR1 is DFQATT and CDR2 is SNEGSKA (reference sequence). The CDR3 region is CSATRTVNTEAFF. The DNA of the CDR3 is TGCAGTGCTACTAGGACGGTGAACACTGAAGCTTTCTTT.

There are many counts of this clonotype. The chain combines TRBV2 with TRBJ1-6, with no clear D. Per the germline V gene, CDR1 is SNHLY and CDR2 is FYNNEI. Trimming removed 6 bases at V and 2 bases at J, with 8 bases between. The CDR3 runs to 14 residues. The CDR3 here is CASSPQTYNSPLHF. The CDR3 region has the DNA TGTGCCAGCAGCCCCCAAACCTATAATTCACCCCTCCACTTT. The full variable domain, with the rest looked up from reference TRBV2 and TRBJ1-6, is EPEVTQTPSHQVTQMGQEVILRCVPISNHLYFYWYRQILGQKVEFLVSFYNNEISEKSEIFDDQFSVERPDGSNFTLKIRSTKLEDSAMYFCASSPQTYNSPLHFGNGTRLTVT.

This clonotype was detected ten times or more. The chain links TRBV2 to TRBJ1-5; D is unresolved. Germline loops: CDR1 SNHLY, CDR2 FYNNEI. V was shortened by 7 bases and J by 2 bases, with 6 bases between the two germline ends. This CDR3 has 12 amino acids. The CDR3 loop reads CASKTGNQPQHF. Written as DNA, the CDR3 is TGTGCCAGCAAGACGGGCAATCAGCCCCAGCATTTT. Full variable domain (outside the CDR3, taken from reference TRBV2 and TRBJ1-5): EPEVTQTPSHQVTQMGQEVILRCVPISNHLYFYWYRQILGQKVEFLVSFYNNEISEKSEIFDDQFSVERPDGSNFTLKIRSTKLEDSAMYFCASKTGNQPQHFGDGTRLSIL.

This clonotype has ten or more counts. V and J are TRBV19 and TRBJ1-5; no definite D call. CDR3 length: 14 amino acids. Germline V lookup: CDR1 LNHDA, CDR2 SQIVND (reference sequence). Trimming removed 2 bases from V and 2 bases from J, with 7 bases in between. CDR3 sequence: CASSIRDRNQPQHF. In nucleotides, the CDR3 is TGTGCCAGTAGTATACGGGATCGCAATCAGCCCCAGCATTTT.

This clonotype was counted at least ten times. The V gene is TRBV7-2, the J gene TRBJ1-3, with D possibly being TRBD1 (5 bases). Trimming left V 5 bases short and J 3 bases short, with 14 bases between. Germline CDR1 reads SGHTA; CDR2 reads FQGNSA. The CDR3 is 15 amino acids. CDR3 loop: CASSARAGLGNTIYF. CDR3 nucleotides: TGTGCCAGCAGCGCCAGGGCGGGCCTTGGAAACACCATATATTTT.

There are many counts of this clonotype. Mismatch with germline at one junction end may stem from a read error. The V gene is TRBV12-3 or TRBV12-4, the J gene TRBJ1-2; 9 bases agree with TRBD1. The CDR3 runs to 12 residues. In DNA, the CDR3 is TGTGCCAGCAGTGATCCGGGACAGGGCTTCACCTTC. It translates to CASSDPGQGFTF.

This clonotype has a count of ten or more. The CDR3 loop reads CASSLVRGPRGNYGYTF. For the CDR3, the DNA is TGTGCCAGCAGCTTAGTACGAGGACCCAGGGGAAACTATGGCTACACCTTC. V usage is TRBV11-2 and J usage is TRBJ1-2; the D gene is possibly TRBD1 (6 bases). Germline CDR1 reads SGHAT; CDR2 reads FQNNGV. The CDR3 spans 17 residues. Trimming took 1 base from V and 2 from J, leaving 17 bases between them.

Only a few counts were recorded for this clonotype. V is TRBV24-1 and J is TRBJ2-3; 9 nucleotides align to TRBD1. This CDR3 is 16 amino acids long. CDR1 KGHDR and CDR2 SFDVKD come from the germline V gene. V shed 5 bases, J shed 0 bases, and the junction held 5 bases outside the gene matches. The CDR3 region is CATSADRGISTDTQYF. The CDR3 DNA sequence: TGTGCCACCAGTGCCGACAGGGGGATTAGCACAGATACGCAGTATTTT.

In this sample, this clonotype turned up a few times. J is TRBJ2-1 and V is TRBV10-1; possible D gene TRBD2, 6 bases. CDR3 length: 15 amino acids. The V gene's germline CDR1 is WNHNN and CDR2 SYGVQD (reference sequence). V lost 6 bases and J 5 bases, leaving 17 bases between the germline ends. CDR3 in amino acids: CASSAGPGDNNEQFF. CDR3 bases: TGCGCCAGCAGCGCGGGGCCGGGCGATAACAATGAGCAGTTCTTC.

V and J are TRBV29-1 and TRBJ2-7; 10 positions agree with TRBD1. CDR1 SQVTM and CDR2 ANQGSEA come from the germline V gene. This CDR3 contains 14 residues. The junction had 10 bases not matched to a gene; V was cut back by 5 bases and J by 6 bases. The CDR3 DNA reads as TGCAGCGTTCTCCGGGACAGGGGCCCCGGCGAGCAGTACTTC. Translating it yields CSVLRDRGPGEQYF.